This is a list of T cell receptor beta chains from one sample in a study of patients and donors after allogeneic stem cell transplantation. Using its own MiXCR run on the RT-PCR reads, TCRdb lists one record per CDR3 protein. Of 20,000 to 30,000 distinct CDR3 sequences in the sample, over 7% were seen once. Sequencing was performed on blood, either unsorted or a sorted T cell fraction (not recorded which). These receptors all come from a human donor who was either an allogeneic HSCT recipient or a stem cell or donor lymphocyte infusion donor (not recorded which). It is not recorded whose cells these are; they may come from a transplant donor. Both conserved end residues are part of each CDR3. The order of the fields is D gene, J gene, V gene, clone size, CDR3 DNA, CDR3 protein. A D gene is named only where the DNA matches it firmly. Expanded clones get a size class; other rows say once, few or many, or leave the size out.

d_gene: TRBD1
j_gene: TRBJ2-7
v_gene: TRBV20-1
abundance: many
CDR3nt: TGCAGTGCTTTTGACAGGGGGCGCAGTAACTACGAGCAGTACTTC
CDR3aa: CSAFDRGRSNYEQYF

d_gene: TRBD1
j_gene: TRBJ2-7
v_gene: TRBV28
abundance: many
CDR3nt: TGTGCCAGCAGTTTACCGGACAGGGGCTACGAGCAGTACTTC
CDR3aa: CASSLPDRGYEQYF

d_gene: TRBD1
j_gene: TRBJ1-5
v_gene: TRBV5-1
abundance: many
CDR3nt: TGCGCCAGCAGCTTGGCAGGGGGAGGCAATCAGCCCCAGCATTTT
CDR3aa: CASSLAGGGNQPQHF

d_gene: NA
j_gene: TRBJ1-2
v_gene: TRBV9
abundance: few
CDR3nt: TGTGCCAGCAGCGTAGCCGGGGATGGCTATGGCTACACCTTC
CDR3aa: CASSVAGDGYGYTF

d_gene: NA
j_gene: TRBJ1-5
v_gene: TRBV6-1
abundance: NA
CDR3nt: TGTGCCAGCAAGGGACCCGGAAATCAGCCCCAGCATTTT
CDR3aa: CASKGPGNQPQHF

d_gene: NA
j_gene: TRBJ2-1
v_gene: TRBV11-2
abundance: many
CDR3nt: TGTGCCAGCAGCCGCTACAATGAGCAGTTCTTC
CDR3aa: CASSRYNEQFF

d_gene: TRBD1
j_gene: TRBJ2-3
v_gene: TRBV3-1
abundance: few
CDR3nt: TGTGCCAGCAGCACGACGACAGGGTCAGATACGCAGTATTTT
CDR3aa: CASSTTTGSDTQYF

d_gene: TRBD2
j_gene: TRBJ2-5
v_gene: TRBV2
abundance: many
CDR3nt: TGTGCCAGCATGGGTGAGGCTAGCGGGATCCCCCCCAAAGAGACCCAGTACTTC
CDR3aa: CASMGEASGIPPKETQYF

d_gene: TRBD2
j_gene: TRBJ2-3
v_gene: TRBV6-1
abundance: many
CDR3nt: TGTGCCAGCAGTGAACTAGCGGGGGGTTATGGTACGCAGTATTTT
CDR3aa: CASSELAGGYGTQYF

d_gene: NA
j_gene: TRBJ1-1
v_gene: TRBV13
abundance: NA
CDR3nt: TGTGCCAGCAGCTTAGATCTGGGCCGATTGACGGACACTGAAGCTTTCTTT
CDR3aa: CASSLDLGRLTDTEAFF

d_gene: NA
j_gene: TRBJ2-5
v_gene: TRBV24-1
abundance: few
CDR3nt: TGTGCCTCCTCGGGGCAGGGTGTGGGGGAGACCCAGTACTTC
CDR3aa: CASSGQGVGETQYF

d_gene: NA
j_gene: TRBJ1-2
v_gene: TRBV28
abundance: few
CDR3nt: TGTGCCAGCAGTTTATTGGGGGTACCCTATGGCTACACCTTC
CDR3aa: CASSLLGVPYGYTF

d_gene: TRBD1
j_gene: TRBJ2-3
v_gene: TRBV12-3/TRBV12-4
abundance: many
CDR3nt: TGTGCCAGCAGTTTAGAGGGGAGACAGGGGGTAGATACGCAGTATTTT
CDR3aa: CASSLEGRQGVDTQYF

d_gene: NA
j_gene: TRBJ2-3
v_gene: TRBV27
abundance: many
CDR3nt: TGTGCCAGCAGTTTATGGGAGGGCACAGATACGCAGTATTTT
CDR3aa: CASSLWEGTDTQYF

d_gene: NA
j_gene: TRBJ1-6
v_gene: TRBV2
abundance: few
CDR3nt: TGTGCCAGCAAGGGAACAGGTTCTCTTAGCCGTTATTCACCCCTCCACTTT
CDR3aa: CASKGTGSLSRYSPLHF

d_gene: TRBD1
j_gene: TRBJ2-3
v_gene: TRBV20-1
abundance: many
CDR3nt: TGCAGTGCTAGAGATCAAAGGGGGCCGGATACGCAGTATTTT
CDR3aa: CSARDQRGPDTQYF

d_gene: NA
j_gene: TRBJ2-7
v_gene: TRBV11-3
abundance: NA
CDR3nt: TGTGCCAGCAGCTTAGAGTCGGCTACCGATAGAAAAAACTTC
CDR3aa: CASSLESATDRKNF

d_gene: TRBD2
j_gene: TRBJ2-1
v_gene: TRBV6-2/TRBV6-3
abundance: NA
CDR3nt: TGTGCCAGCAGAATACTAGCGGGCCAGTTGGTGGAGCAGTTCTTC
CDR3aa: CASRILAGQLVEQFF

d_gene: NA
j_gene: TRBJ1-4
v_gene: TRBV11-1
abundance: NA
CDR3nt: TGTGCCAGCAGCCTGGACGAGAATGAAAAACTGTTTTTT
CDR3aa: CASSLDENEKLFF

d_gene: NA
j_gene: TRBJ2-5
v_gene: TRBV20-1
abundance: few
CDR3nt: TGCAGTGCTAGTAGGCCCCCGACCCAAGAGACCCAGTACTTC
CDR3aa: CSASRPPTQETQYF

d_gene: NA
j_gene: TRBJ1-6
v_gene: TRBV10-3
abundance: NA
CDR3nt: TGTGCCATCAGTCAAGTGGAGGGAGGCAATTCACCCCTCCACTTT
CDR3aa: CAISQVEGGNSPLHF

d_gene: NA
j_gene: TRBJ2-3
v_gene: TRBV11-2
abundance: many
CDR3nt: TGTGCCAGCAGCTTAGGAGGGGATACGCAGTATTTT
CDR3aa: CASSLGGDTQYF

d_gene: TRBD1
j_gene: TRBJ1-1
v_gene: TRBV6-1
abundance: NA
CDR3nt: TGTGCCAGCGGCAGGGGGCGCGGTTTTATGATCGGGAACACTGAAGCTTTCTTT
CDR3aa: CASGRGRGFMIGNTEAFF

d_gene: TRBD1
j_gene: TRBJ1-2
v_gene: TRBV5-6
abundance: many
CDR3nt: TGTGCCAGCAGCTTACCCGGGACAGGAAACTATGGCTACACCTTC
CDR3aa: CASSLPGTGNYGYTF

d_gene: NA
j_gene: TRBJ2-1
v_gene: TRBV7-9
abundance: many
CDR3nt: TGTGCCAGCAGCCTCCTGTACAATGAGCAGTTCTTC
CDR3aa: CASSLLYNEQFF